These 24 T cell receptor beta chains originate from one sample sequenced in a study of T cells in localized non-small cell lung cancer. TCRdb's table, derived via immunoSEQ multiplex PCR, lists solely in-frame clones and lacks some. The sample has roughly 1,500 clones; roughly two fifths are singletons. The starting material was lung tumor tissue, obtained before any cancer treatment. These receptor sequences come from a female donor over 55 with stage II lung adenocarcinoma.

In this sample, this clone turned up a few times. CDR3 region: CASSYLGFFGANVLTF. The CDR3 DNA reads TGTGCCAGCAGTTATCTTGGGTTCTTTGGGGCCAACGTCCTGACTTTC. The V gene is TRBV6-8, the J gene TRBJ2-6; D uncertain. CDR1 and CDR2 (germline): MNHGY, SAAAGT. The ends were cut back, 3 bases at V and 3 bases at J, with 12 bases in the middle. The CDR3 has 16 residues.

Judged by abundance, this clone is medium-sized. The chain is built from TRBV6-8 and TRBJ1-2, with TRBD1 as a possible D gene (5 bases). Germline CDR1 MNHGY, CDR2 SAAAGT. V was shortened by 7 bases and J by 4 bases, with 16 bases between the two germline ends. The CDR3 covers 14 residues. CDR3 nucleotides: TGTGCCAGCACCGATACCCCCGGGGGCTATGGCTACACCTTC. Translated, it gives CASTDTPGGYGYTF.

This clone is medium-sized within its sample. This sequence joins TRBV7-4 and TRBJ1-5, with D uncertain. Germline V lookup: CDR1 SGHVT, CDR2 SQSDAQ. The CDR3 spans 13 residues. Trimming took off 6 bases at V and 3 bases at J, with 9 bases between the two ends. The CDR3 loop reads CASSRDSNQPQHF. The CDR3 region has the DNA TGTGCCAGCAGTCGTGATTCCAATCAGCCCCAGCATTTT.

The CDR3 loop reads CASSLPAESGFYNEMTFF. In DNA form, the CDR3 reads TGTGCCAGCAGTCTCCCTGCCGAGAGTGGCTTCTATAATGAAATGACTTTCTTT. The chain carries TRBV28 and TRBJ1-1; D is unclear. V dropped 5 bases and J dropped 12 bases, with 34 bases sitting between them. Germline assignment: CDR1 MDHEN and CDR2 SYDVKM. This CDR3 is 18 amino acids long.

This clone is large. The V gene is TRBV6-8, the J gene TRBJ1-6; tentatively, D is TRBD1 (5 bases). CDR3 length: 15 residues. Germline V CDR1 and CDR2: MNHGY, SAAAGT. V was pared by 5 bases and J by 7 bases, with 15 bases between. Here the CDR3 reads CASSRRRDANSPLHF. CDR3 bases: TGTGCCAGCAGTCGACGGCGGGACGCGAATTCACCCCTCCACTTT.

This clone was counted a few times. This sequence joins TRBV9 and TRBJ2-7, with 10 bases lining up with TRBD2. V was pared by 4 bases and J by 2 bases, with 6 bases of the junction left unmatched. The CDR3 length is 15 residues. Per germline, CDR1 SGDLS and CDR2 YYNGEE. In DNA, the CDR3 is TGTGCCAGCAGCCCCCATAGCGGGAGGACCTACGAGCAGTACTTC. As protein: CASSPHSGRTYEQYF.

The chain is built from TRBV4-1 and TRBJ2-3, with 10 nucleotides matching TRBD2. The CDR3 is 15 residues long. Germline CDR1 MGHRA, CDR2 YSYEKL. The ends lost 3 bases at V and 5 bases at J; junction bases unmatched: 5. CDR3 bases: TGCGCCAGCAGCCACCAACTAGCGGGGTTAGATACGCAGTATTTT. Its translation is CASSHQLAGLDTQYF.

The rearrangement joins TRBV1 to TRBJ2-7. TRBV1 is a documented pseudogene. The CDR3 is 14 residues long. The CDR3 nucleotides read TGCGCCAGCAGCCAAGATTTTGGGAACTACGAGCAGTACTTC. Translation gives CASSQDFGNYEQYF.

V and J are TRBV19 and TRBJ2-5; D unclear. Germline V gives CDR1 LNHDA, CDR2 SQIVND (reference sequence). V shed 6 bases and J shed 4 bases, with 12 bases lying between them. The CDR3 covers 13 residues. The CDR3: CASRDASLETQYF. CDR3 in DNA: TGTGCCAGTAGGGACGCTTCTTTAGAGACCCAGTACTTC.

V and J are TRBV19 and TRBJ2-3; D is uncertain. V was cut by 4 bases and J by 2 bases, with 13 bases left in between. Germline-derived CDR1 and CDR2 are LNHDA and SQIVND (reference sequence). The CDR3 is made up of 15 amino acids. This chain's CDR3 is CASSSPQEYTDTQYF. CDR3 in DNA: TGTGCCAGTAGTAGCCCCCAGGAGTACACAGATACGCAGTATTTT.

V is TRBV28 and J is TRBJ1-1; TRBD1 is a possible D gene (6 bases). The CDR3 has 13 amino acids. The V gene lost 7 bases and the J gene lost 2 bases, with 11 bases spanning the gap. CDR1 and CDR2 from the germline V gene are MDHEN and SYDVKM. CDR3 region: CASTRTVNTEAFF. In DNA form, the CDR3 reads TGTGCCAGCACCCGGACAGTTAACACTGAAGCTTTCTTT.

J is TRBJ2-5 and V is TRBV28, with 12 positions matching TRBD1. The CDR3 sequence is 15 residues long. V lost 5 bases, J lost 6 bases, and 7 bases stayed unmatched. Per the germline V gene, CDR1 is MDHEN and CDR2 is SYDVKM. In DNA form, the CDR3 reads TGTGCCAGCAGTCCTGGGGGACAGGGGGCGAAGACCCAGTACTTC. It encodes CASSPGGQGAKTQYF. The whole variable domain, remainder taken from reference TRBV28 and TRBJ2-5, is DVKVTQSSRYLVKRTGEKVFLECVQDMDHENMFWYRQDPGLGLRLIYFSYDVKMKEKGDIPEGYSVSREKKERFSLILESASTNQTSMYLCASSPGGQGAKTQYFGPGTRLLVL.

The chain recombines TRBV28 with TRBJ2-2; D is ambiguous. This CDR3 has 15 residues. The germline V and J ends were trimmed by 6 bases and 1 base, with 12 bases remaining between them. Germline V gives CDR1 MDHEN, CDR2 SYDVKM. CDR3 amino acids: CASRPTDGNTGELFF. The CDR3 DNA reads as TGTGCCAGCAGACCTACGGACGGGAACACCGGGGAGCTGTTTTTT.

In its sample, this clone was seen a few times. The rearrangement joins TRBV9 to TRBJ1-2; perhaps TRBD1 as D (6 bases). Trimming cost V 4 bases and J 8 bases, with 21 bases left between them. CDR3 length: 15 amino acids. CDR1 is SGDLS, CDR2 YYNGEE, per germline. DNA of the CDR3: TGTGCCAGCAGCCGCGGGGGGGCCCTCCTTGAGGGCTACACCTTC. Amino acid sequence: CASSRGGALLEGYTF. The full variable domain, its missing parts supplied by reference TRBV9 and TRBJ1-2, is DSGVTQTPKHLITATGQRVTLRCSPRSGDLSVYWYQQSLDQGLQFLIQYYNGEERAKGNILERFSAQQFPDLHSELNLSSLELGDSALYFCASSRGGALLEGYTFGSGTRLTVV.

The chain carries TRBV2 and TRBJ2-7, with a possible D match to TRBD1 (6 bases). The V end was cut by 6 bases, the J end by 2 bases, with 14 bases between. Germline loops: CDR1 SNHLY, CDR2 FYNNEI. This CDR3 comprises 14 residues. The chain's CDR3 is CASREQGPTYEQYF. The CDR3 nucleotides are TGTGCCAGCAGAGAACAGGGACCGACCTACGAGCAGTACTTC.

This chain links TRBV30 with TRBJ1-1; D unclear. Trimming shortened V by 4 bases and J by 4 bases, and 13 bases separated the two germline ends. The CDR3 runs 13 residues. CDR1 is GTSNPN and CDR2 is SVGIG in the germline V gene (reference sequence). The CDR3 bases are TGTGCCTGGACAGGCTGGCGAGGCACTGAAGCTTTCTTT. Encoded protein: CAWTGWRGTEAFF.

This chain joins TRBV28 and TRBJ2-7; no definite D call. In germline, CDR1 is MDHEN, CDR2 SYDVKM. CDR3 length equals 15 residues. V shed 3 bases and J shed 2 bases, with 14 bases lying between them. DNA for the CDR3: TGTGCCAGCAGTTTCCACGGTTTGAATACCTACGAGCAGTACTTC. Translating it yields CASSFHGLNTYEQYF.

In its sample, this clone is large. The V gene is TRBV30, the J gene TRBJ1-1; D is unresolved. CDR3 size: 12 residues. The germline V and J ends were trimmed by 2 bases and 1 base, with 5 bases remaining between them. The germline CDR1 and CDR2 sequences are GTSNPN and SVGIG (reference sequence). This CDR3 is CAWSKKNTEAFF. Written as DNA, the CDR3 is TGTGCCTGGAGTAAGAAGAACACTGAAGCTTTCTTT.

This clone turned up a few times. The rearrangement links TRBV18 to TRBJ2-5; TRBD1 might be the D (5 bases). CDR1 is KGHSH, CDR2 LQKENI, per germline. The CDR3 contains 15 residues. Trimming cost V 6 bases and J 1 base, with 15 bases left between them. CDR3 coding DNA: TGTGCCAGCTCGAAGGACCAGACAGTCCAAGAGACCCAGTACTTC. It is translated as CASSKDQTVQETQYF.

This clone was counted a few times. The chain carries TRBV9 and TRBJ2-3; TRBD2 might be the D (6 bases). CDR3 size: 15 residues. Trimming took 0 bases from V and 1 from J, leaving 9 bases between them. Looked up from germline, CDR1 is SGDLS and CDR2 is YYNGEE. The CDR3 region is CASSVAGVGTDTQYF. CDR3 DNA sequence: TGTGCCAGCAGCGTAGCGGGGGTTGGCACAGATACGCAGTATTTT.

V is TRBV6-8 and J is TRBJ1-3; 8 nucleotides match TRBD1. V lost 7 bases, J lost 7 bases, and 9 bases stayed unmatched. CDR1 is MNHGY and CDR2 is SAAAGT in the germline V gene. This CDR3 region has 14 residues. The CDR3 spells CASNSGTGINTIYF. The CDR3 DNA is TGTGCCAGCAACTCCGGGACAGGCATCAACACCATATATTTT.

This chain joins TRBV6-8 and TRBJ2-7; 11 bases fit TRBD1. V trimming: 10 bases; J trimming: 5 bases; junction bases outside the gene matches: 7. Germline CDR1 is MNHGY and CDR2 is SAAAGT. The CDR3 consists of 13 residues. The CDR3 region has the DNA TGTGCCACGGGACAGGGGGTTCGAGACGAGCAGTACTTC. Translated, it gives CATGQGVRDEQYF.

CDR3 nucleotide sequence: TGTGCCAGCAAAGAGGGGGGGCCTGTAGGTGAGCAGTTCTTC. It translates to CASKEGGPVGEQFF. The chain couples TRBV6-8 to TRBJ2-1; a weak D match, TRBD2 (7 bases). The CDR3 runs 14 residues. CDR1 and CDR2 from the germline V gene are MNHGY and SAAAGT. With 7 bases removed from V and 9 bases from J, the gap between germline ends came to 19 bases.

V usage is TRBV19 and J usage is TRBJ1-2, with a weak D call TRBD1 (6 bases). The CDR3 length is 13 residues. The germline CDR1 and CDR2 sequences are LNHDA and SQIVND (reference sequence). The V gene lost 3 bases and the J gene lost 6 bases, with 11 bases spanning the gap. Written as DNA, the CDR3 is TGTGCCAGTAGTATTTCAGGGGAGAATGGCTACACCTTC. Amino acid sequence: CASSISGENGYTF. Based on the CDR3 plus reference TRBV19 and TRBJ1-2, the full variable domain is DGGITQSPKYLFRKEGQNVTLSCEQNLNHDAMYWYRQDPGQGLRLIYYSQIVNDFQKGDIAEGYSVSREKKESFPLTVTSAQKNPTAFYLCASSISGENGYTFGSGTRLTVV.